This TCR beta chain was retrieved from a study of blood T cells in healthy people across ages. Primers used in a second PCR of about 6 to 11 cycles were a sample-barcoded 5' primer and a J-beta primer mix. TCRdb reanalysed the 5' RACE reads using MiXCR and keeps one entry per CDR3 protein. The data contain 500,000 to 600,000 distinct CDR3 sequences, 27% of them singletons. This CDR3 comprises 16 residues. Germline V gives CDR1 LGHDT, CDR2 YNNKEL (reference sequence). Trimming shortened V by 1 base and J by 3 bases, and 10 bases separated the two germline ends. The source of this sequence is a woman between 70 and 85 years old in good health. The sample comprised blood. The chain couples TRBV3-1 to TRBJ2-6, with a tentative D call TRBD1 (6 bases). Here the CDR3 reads CASSQATGYGANVLTF. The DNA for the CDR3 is TGTGCCAGCAGCCAAGCAACAGGGTATGGGGCCAACGTCCTGACTTTC. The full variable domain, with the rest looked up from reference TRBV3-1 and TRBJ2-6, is DTAVSQTPKYLVTQMGNDKSIKCEQNLGHDTMYWYKQDSKKFLKIMFSYNNKELIINETVPNRFSPKSPDKAHLNLHINSLELGDSAVYFCASSQATGYGANVLTFGAGSRLTVL.